This record covers a single T cell receptor beta chain. The data were taken from a study of shared clonotypes between healthy human individuals. This CDR3 is 16 amino acids long. V lost 2 bases, J lost 0 bases, and 5 bases stayed unmatched. Germline V lookup: CDR1 SGHNT, CDR2 YYREEE (reference sequence). Repertoires were generated with immunoSEQ multiplex PCR, while TCRdb's copy carries only in-frame clones and drops some. Of 2 million to 2.5 million clones listed, over 85% are singletons. The genes are TRBV5-4 and TRBJ2-3; 8 positions match TRBD2. Source material: naive CD4+ T cells from PBMCs. Subset specified: CD45RA+ positively selected. This TCR was sampled from a man between 18 and 29 years old in good health. Some clones in this sample may be carry-over from other donors' samples. CDR3 residues: CASSFHSGTSTDTQYF. Here the CDR3 DNA reads TGTGCCAGCAGCTTCCATAGCGGGACTAGCACAGATACGCAGTATTTT.